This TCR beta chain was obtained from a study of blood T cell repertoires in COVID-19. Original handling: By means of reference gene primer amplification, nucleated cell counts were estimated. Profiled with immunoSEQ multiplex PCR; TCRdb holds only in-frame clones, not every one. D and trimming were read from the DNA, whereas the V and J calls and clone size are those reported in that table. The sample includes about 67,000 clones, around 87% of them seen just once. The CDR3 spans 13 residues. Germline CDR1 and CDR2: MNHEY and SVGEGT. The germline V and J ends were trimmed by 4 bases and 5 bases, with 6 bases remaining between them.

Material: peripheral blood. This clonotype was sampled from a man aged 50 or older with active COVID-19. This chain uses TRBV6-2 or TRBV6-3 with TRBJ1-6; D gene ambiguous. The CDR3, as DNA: TGTGCCAGCAGTTTCGGGAATAATTCACCCCTCCACTTT. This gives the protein CASSFGNNSPLHF.